These 14 T cell receptor beta chains were sequenced from one sample in a study of T cells in localized non-small cell lung cancer. Generated by immunoSEQ multiplex PCR, the TCRdb table keeps only in-frame clones and is missing some. This table has roughly 30,000 clones, more than 70% appearing once. Sequences were derived from peripheral blood, sampled before any cancer treatment. The receptor set was obtained from a woman between 35 and 75 years old with stage I lung adenocarcinoma.

This chain connects TRBV4-2 to TRBJ1-5, with a weak D call TRBD1 (5 bases). The germline gives CDR1 LGHNA, CDR2 YNFKEQ. The CDR3 runs to 14 residues. Trimming took 5 bases from V and 6 from J, leaving 14 bases between them. The CDR3 nucleotides read TGTGCCAGCAGCTTGGGGGGGATGGCTCAGCCCCAGCATTTT. Protein product: CASSLGGMAQPQHF.

The V and J genes are TRBV6-4 and TRBJ2-5; TRBD1 matches 8 bases. The CDR3 is 14 amino acids. With V trimmed by 4 bases and J by 5 bases, 6 bases remained unmatched. In germline, CDR1 is MRHNA, CDR2 SNTAGT. The CDR3 region is CASSAGGEGETQYF. Written as DNA, the CDR3 is TGTGCCAGCAGTGCAGGGGGCGAGGGGGAGACCCAGTACTTC.

The chain is built from TRBV27 and TRBJ1-2, with a tentative D call TRBD1 (5 bases). The CDR3 extends over 15 amino acids. Germline CDR1 and CDR2: MNHEY and SMNVEV (reference sequence). The V gene lost 2 bases and the J gene lost 4 bases, with 14 bases spanning the gap. The CDR3 bases are TGTGCCAGCAGTTTAACCAGGGCGGCGTTCTATGGCTACACCTTC. Protein: CASSLTRAAFYGYTF.

By sample share, this clone is medium-sized (0.01 to 0.1%). The V call is TRBV14, the J call TRBJ1-3; D is ambiguous. V was shortened by 0 bases and J by 4 bases, with 10 bases between the two germline ends. CDR3 size: 15 residues. CDR1 is SGHDN and CDR2 is FVKESK in the germline V gene. The CDR3 here is CASSQDGRRGNTIYF. The CDR3 nucleotides are TGTGCCAGCAGCCAAGACGGCAGAAGAGGAAACACCATATATTTT.

The rearrangement joins TRBV2 to TRBJ2-2; D gene uncertain. Trimming shortened V by 3 bases and J by 5 bases, and 7 bases separated the two germline ends. The CDR3 consists of 13 residues. The V gene's germline CDR1 is SNHLY and CDR2 FYNNEI. CDR3 in DNA: TGTGCCAGCAGTGATGACCTGACCGGGGAGCTGTTTTTT. Amino acid sequence: CASSDDLTGELFF.

The chain carries TRBV27 and TRBJ2-7, with D hard to call. CDR1 and CDR2 from the germline V gene are MNHEY and SMNVEV (reference sequence). Trimming cost V 4 bases and J 10 bases, with 11 bases left between them. CDR3 size: 11 residues. The CDR3 nucleotides are TGTGCCAGCAGTTGGGGATCGAAACAGTACTTC. As protein: CASSWGSKQYF.

The CDR3 protein is CASSPRDFTGELFF. CDR3 in DNA: TGTGCCAGCAGCCCCCGGGACTTTACCGGGGAGCTGTTTTTT. The chain recombines TRBV7-3 with TRBJ2-2; D possibly corresponds to TRBD2 (6 bases). CDR3 length: 14 residues. Per germline, CDR1 SGHTA and CDR2 FQGTGA. The V end was cut by 5 bases, the J end by 5 bases, with 12 bases between.

The V gene is TRBV6-5, the J gene TRBJ2-1; 7 positions match TRBD1. The length of the CDR3 is 13 residues. V lost 4 bases to trimming and J lost 5 bases; unmatched junction nucleotides: 2. Germline loops: CDR1 MNHEY, CDR2 SVGAGI. CDR3 loop: CASSFDRDNEQFF. For the CDR3, the DNA is TGTGCCAGCAGTTTCGACAGGGACAATGAGCAGTTCTTC.

This rearrangement joins TRBV4-3 to TRBJ1-2; no reliable D call. V shed 1 base and J shed 4 bases, with 13 bases lying between them. This CDR3 has 15 amino acids. Germline values: CDR1 LGHNA, CDR2 YSLEER. Written as DNA, the CDR3 is TGCGCCAGCAGCCAAGGGCGGGCTTCCGGCTATGGCTACACCTTC. Protein sequence: CASSQGRASGYGYTF.

The gene calls are TRBV5-1 and TRBJ2-1; a weak D match, TRBD1 (5 bases). CDR1 is SGHRS and CDR2 is YFSETQ in the germline V gene. The CDR3 consists of 14 residues. V gave up 0 bases and J gave up 1 base, with 5 bases separating them. The CDR3 here is CASSLGQSYNEQFF. The DNA for the CDR3 is TGCGCCAGCAGCTTGGGACAGTCCTACAATGAGCAGTTCTTC.

The V gene is TRBV6-4, the J gene TRBJ1-2; no firm D call. Per germline, CDR1 MRHNA and CDR2 SNTAGT. There are 11 residues in the CDR3. V lost 8 bases, J lost 11 bases, and 15 bases lay in between. The CDR3 spells CASGLPRIYTF. The DNA for the CDR3 is TGTGCCAGCGGCCTCCCGAGGATTTACACCTTC.

This chain connects TRBV2 to TRBJ1-3; D gene unclear. The ends were cut back, 3 bases at V and 4 bases at J, with 4 bases in the middle. The CDR3 consists of 12 residues. Germline V gene sequence: CDR1 SNHLY, CDR2 FYNNEI. The CDR3 loop reads CASSDLGNTIYF. The CDR3 DNA sequence: TGTGCCAGCAGTGATCTAGGAAACACCATATATTTT.

The chain uses TRBV18 and TRBJ1-2; 7 bases agree with TRBD1. The CDR3 runs to 19 residues. V lost 2 bases and J lost 4; bases outside the gene matches: 19. Germline-derived CDR1 and CDR2 are KGHSH and LQKENI. The CDR3 DNA is TGTGCCAGCTCACCAATCGTGTACAGGACCCTAGGGGGCTTCTATGGCTACACCTTC. Residues: CASSPIVYRTLGGFYGYTF.

The rearrangement joins TRBV27 to TRBJ1-2; 10 positions match TRBD1. Germline V gives CDR1 MNHEY, CDR2 SMNVEV (reference sequence). This CDR3 is 17 amino acids long. With 3 bases clipped from V and 4 bases from J, the junction kept 11 bases outside the gene matches. The CDR3 DNA is TGTGCCAGCAGTTTGCAGAGAGGGACAGGGGACTTCTATGGCTACACCTTC. It codes for CASSLQRGTGDFYGYTF.